One sample yielded the 8 T cell receptor beta chains listed below, sequenced in a study of HIV-infected patients and healthy controls. cDNA was made from about 510 ng RNA using alpha and beta constant primers. Each of the alpha and beta chains got its own library through chain-specific third strand synthesis with indices. TCRdb processed the 5' RACE reads anew with MiXCR; each CDR3 protein has one entry. The data hold some 15,000 distinct CDR3 sequences, with more than 8% observed a single time. All unsorted peripheral T cells were captured because whole blood was used without fractionation. The sample was blood. All receptors derive from an adult in good health.

In this sample, this clonotype turned up many times. The rearrangement uses TRBV20-1 and TRBJ2-7, with 7 bases fitting TRBD2. Germline trimming cut 7 bases from V and 6 bases from J; bases unmatched to any gene: 15. Germline V lookup: CDR1 DFQATT, CDR2 SNEGSKA (reference sequence). This CDR3 has 14 amino acids. The CDR3 here is CSVRGVGGRSEQYF. The CDR3 DNA reads as TGCAGTGTCCGGGGAGTGGGCGGGAGAAGCGAGCAGTACTTC.

This clonotype was observed at least ten times. The genes are TRBV6-5 and TRBJ2-3; maybe TRBD2 (7 bases). Germline V gives CDR1 MNHEY, CDR2 SVGAGI. The CDR3 is 17 residues long. The V gene lost 0 bases and the J gene lost 4 bases, with 17 bases spanning the gap. The CDR3 DNA sequence: TGTGCCAGCAGTTACTCGATGGGGGGGGGCCCGGCAGATACGCAGTATTTT. Its translation is CASSYSMGGGPADTQYF.

This clonotype was found many times. This sequence joins TRBV28 and TRBJ2-1; D not certain. The CDR3 is 13 residues long. Trimming took off 5 bases at V and 9 bases at J, with 14 bases between the two ends. In germline, CDR1 is MDHEN, CDR2 SYDVKM. The DNA for the CDR3 is TGTGCCAGCAGTCAAGACACCCTGGGTGAGCAGTTCTTC. The encoded protein is CASSQDTLGEQFF.

This clonotype was found many times. This chain joins TRBV20-1 and TRBJ1-5; no clear D gene. Germline values: CDR1 DFQATT, CDR2 SNEGSKA (reference sequence). The V and J ends lost 4 bases and 4 bases respectively, with 17 bases between them. The CDR3 extends over 15 amino acids. The CDR3 reads CSAIRSAQANQPQHF. As DNA, the CDR3 is TGCAGTGCTATACGGTCGGCACAAGCGAATCAGCCCCAGCATTTT.

This clonotype was seen only a few times. The chain employs TRBV11-3 and TRBJ2-1; a weak D match, TRBD1 (6 bases). Germline V lookup: CDR1 SGHNT, CDR2 YENEEA. The CDR3 consists of 16 residues. Trimming removed 4 bases from V and 3 bases from J, with 16 bases in between. The CDR3 sequence is CASSWAGTLLYNEQFF. The CDR3 nucleotides are TGTGCCAGCAGCTGGGCCGGGACACTTCTCTACAATGAGCAGTTCTTC.

This clonotype has a count of ten or more. The genes are TRBV19 and TRBJ2-3; TRBD2 matches at 8 bases. Germline lookup yields CDR1 LNHDA and CDR2 SQIVND (reference sequence). The CDR3 is 16 amino acids. With V trimmed by 4 bases and J by 2 bases, 8 bases remained unmatched. CDR3 coding DNA: TGTGCCAGTAGTACGCATGGACTAGCTGTCACAGATACGCAGTATTTT. Protein product: CASSTHGLAVTDTQYF.

This clonotype was counted only a few times. The gene calls are TRBV14 and TRBJ2-7; D may be TRBD2 (6 bases). Germline-derived CDR1 and CDR2 are SGHDN and FVKESK. CDR3 length: 13 amino acids. Trimming removed 3 bases from V and 3 bases from J, with 9 bases in between. The CDR3 spells CASSHSGGYEQYV. CDR3 in DNA: TGTGCCAGCAGCCATTCCGGGGGCTACGAGCAGTACGTC.

This clonotype showed up many times. CDR3 region: CASTDNRLVDSQGKSAKNIQYF. CDR3 DNA sequence: TGTGCCAGTACCGATAATCGACTAGTCGACAGCCAGGGTAAATCAGCCAAAAACATTCAGTACTTC. V usage is TRBV19 and J usage is TRBJ2-4, with D possibly being TRBD2 (6 bases). The CDR3 is 22 residues long. Germline loops: CDR1 LNHDA, CDR2 SQIVND (reference sequence). The V end was cut by 7 bases, the J end by 0 bases, with 34 bases between.